A single sample gave rise to the 24 T cell receptor beta chains below, sequenced in a study of T cells in tuberculosis. Measured with immunoSEQ multiplex PCR; TCRdb has only the in-frame clones, and not every one. The table includes roughly 34,000 clones, about 95% detected once. Sequencing used PBMCs. The receptors were sampled from a donor aged 5-35 years with latent tuberculosis or without tuberculosis infection.

The gene calls are TRBV7-9 and TRBJ2-7; TRBD2 aligns across 15 bases. Germline CDR1 is SEHNR and CDR2 is FQNEAQ (reference sequence). J was trimmed by 4 bases and V by 5 bases; bases with no gene match: 15. This CDR3 spans 19 amino acids. The CDR3 loop is CASSPWTSGRVSLWYEQYF. The CDR3 coding sequence is TGTGCCAGCAGCCCTTGGACTAGCGGGAGGGTTAGTCTTTGGTACGAGCAGTACTTC.

The J gene is TRBJ1-1, the V gene TRBV18; a possible D gene is TRBD1 (5 bases). CDR3 length: 16 amino acids. Germline lookup yields CDR1 KGHSH and CDR2 LQKENI. Trimming stripped 3 bases from V and 1 base from J, with 15 bases between. In DNA, the CDR3 is TGTGCCAGCTCACCCCCGGGGGACGTTGCGAACACTGAAGCTTTCTTT. Translation: CASSPPGDVANTEAFF.

This chain uses TRBV27 with TRBJ2-5, with a tentative D call TRBD1 (7 bases). This CDR3 has 13 amino acids. Germline CDR1 MNHEY, CDR2 SMNVEV (reference sequence). The V end lost 6 bases, the J end lost 4 bases, and 12 bases lay between the germline ends. Here the CDR3 reads CASSRQGLETQYF. The CDR3 DNA reads TGTGCCAGCAGCCGACAGGGACTAGAGACCCAGTACTTC.

The sample holds one count of this clone. This chain connects TRBV7-6 to TRBJ2-1; D perhaps matches TRBD2 (5 bases). V was trimmed by 0 bases and J by 5 bases, leaving 8 bases between them. The germline V gene has CDR1 SGHVS and CDR2 FNYEAQ. CDR3 length equals 14 residues. CDR3 sequence reads: CASSLAGVHNEQFF. CDR3 in DNA: TGTGCCAGCAGCTTAGCGGGAGTTCACAATGAGCAGTTCTTC.

The chain joins TRBV27 to TRBJ1-5, with 8 bases identical to TRBD1. Germline loops: CDR1 MNHEY, CDR2 SMNVEV (reference sequence). Trimming removed 4 bases from V and 7 bases from J; junction bases left unmatched: 6. The CDR3 loop spans 14 amino acids. The chain's CDR3 is CASSSGQGRQPQHF. The CDR3 DNA is TGTGCCAGCAGTTCCGGACAGGGACGACAGCCCCAGCATTTT.

The V gene is TRBV11-2, the J gene TRBJ1-6, with D possibly matching TRBD1 (6 bases). CDR3 length: 16 amino acids. V was trimmed by 8 bases and J by 10 bases, leaving 24 bases between them. Germline V CDR1 and CDR2: SGHAT, FQNNGV. CDR3: CASCRNRDRLFSPLHF. In DNA form, the CDR3 reads TGTGCCAGCTGCAGAAATAGAGACAGGTTATTCTCACCCCTCCACTTT. Looking up the rest from reference TRBV11-2 and TRBJ1-6 gives the full variable domain: EAGVAQSPRYKIIEKRQSVAFWCNPISGHATLYWYQQILGQGPKLLIQFQNNGVVDDSQLPKDRFSAERLKGVDSTLKIQPAKLEDSAVYLCASCRNRDRLFSPLHFGNGTRLTVT.

The gene calls are TRBV10-3 and TRBJ1-5; D is unresolved. Trimming stripped 5 bases from V and 1 base from J, with 9 bases between. Germline V gene sequence: CDR1 ENHRY, CDR2 SYGVKD. There are 14 residues in the CDR3. The CDR3 spells CAISSSVSNQPQHF. In DNA, the CDR3 is TGTGCCATCAGTAGCTCTGTAAGCAATCAGCCCCAGCATTTT.

The chain couples TRBV11-2 to TRBJ2-3; D perhaps matches TRBD1 (5 bases). Germline V CDR1 and CDR2: SGHAT, FQNNGV. Trimming cost V 1 base and J 4 bases, with 6 bases left between them. The CDR3 covers 13 residues. CDR3 nucleotides: TGTGCCAGCAGCTTAGGGACACCAGATACGCAGTATTTT. Amino acid sequence: CASSLGTPDTQYF.

This chain uses TRBV5-6 with TRBJ2-7; D is undetermined. The CDR3 is 14 amino acids. Germline CDR1 reads SGHDT; CDR2 reads YYEEEE. V gave up 0 bases and J gave up 3 bases, with 10 bases separating them. The CDR3 DNA is TGTGCCAGCAGCTTGGGAGGAACGCTCTACGAGCAGTACTTC. This sequence encodes CASSLGGTLYEQYF.

This rearrangement joins TRBV7-3 to TRBJ2-3; 11 bases line up with TRBD2. After removal of 6 bases from V and 1 base from J, the junction contained 3 bases not matched to a gene. CDR3 length: 15 amino acids. From germline, CDR1 is SGHTA and CDR2 FQGTGA. CDR3 sequence reads: CASSRLAGRTDTQYF. Written as DNA, the CDR3 is TGTGCCAGCAGTCGACTAGCGGGACGCACAGATACGCAGTATTTT.

The chain couples TRBV28 to TRBJ2-7; 8 nucleotides align to TRBD1. V trimming: 7 bases; J trimming: 2 bases; junction bases outside the gene matches: 7. The CDR3 extends over 14 amino acids. CDR1 and CDR2 (germline): MDHEN, SYDVKM. CDR3 amino acids: CASKSGGQPYEQYF. CDR3 DNA sequence: TGTGCCAGCAAATCAGGGGGCCAACCCTACGAGCAGTACTTC.

The chain employs TRBV7-9 and TRBJ2-7, with 9 bases identical to TRBD2. Per germline, CDR1 SEHNR and CDR2 FQNEAQ (reference sequence). The CDR3 runs 18 residues. The ends lost 1 base at V and 2 bases at J; junction bases unmatched: 12. This CDR3 reads CASSLGGVASGVAYEQYF. The CDR3 DNA reads as TGTGCCAGCAGCTTAGGGGGAGTGGCTAGCGGGGTGGCCTACGAGCAGTACTTC.

The rearrangement uses TRBV6-1 and TRBJ1-6, with TRBD1 as a possible D gene (5 bases). In germline, CDR1 is MNHNS, CDR2 SASEGT. Trimming removed 1 base from V and 7 bases from J, with 11 bases in between. The CDR3 runs to 15 residues. The CDR3 is CASSEGEWGNSPLHF. The DNA of the CDR3 is TGTGCCAGCAGTGAAGGGGAATGGGGCAATTCACCCCTCCACTTT.

The gene calls are TRBV6-5 and TRBJ2-5; 11 nucleotides agree with TRBD1. CDR1 and CDR2 from the germline V gene are MNHEY and SVGAGI. V lost 0 bases, J lost 4 bases, and 4 bases stayed unmatched. CDR3 length: 16 residues. The CDR3 nucleotides read TGTGCCAGCAGTTACTCGGCCGGGACAGGGGGAGAGACCCAGTACTTC. This codes for CASSYSAGTGGETQYF.

The chain has TRBV4-3 and TRBJ2-7; the match to TRBD1 covers 7 bases. Germline V CDR1 and CDR2: LGHNA, YSLEER. V trimming: 1 base; J trimming: 3 bases; junction bases outside the gene matches: 3. This CDR3 region has 14 residues. The DNA of the CDR3 is TGCGCCAGCAGCCAAGTCTGGGACAGCTACGAGCAGTACTTC. Residues: CASSQVWDSYEQYF.

The V gene is TRBV29-1, the J gene TRBJ1-2, with TRBD1 identical over 10 bases. V was clipped by 3 bases and J by 4 bases; unmatched bases: 5. The CDR3 extends over 14 amino acids. CDR1 is SQVTM and CDR2 is ANQGSEA in the germline V gene. This CDR3 reads CSVEGDRGFYGYTF. CDR3 sequence (DNA): TGCAGCGTTGAGGGGGACAGGGGTTTCTATGGCTACACCTTC.

The chain links TRBV15 to TRBJ1-5, with 7 bases fitting TRBD1. This CDR3 is built from 16 residues. V lost 0 bases to trimming and J lost 7 bases; unmatched junction nucleotides: 9. The germline gives CDR1 LNHNV, CDR2 YYDKDF (reference sequence). CDR3 bases: TGTGCCACCAGCAGAGATTTCAGGACAGGTCCCCAGCCCCAGCATTTT. This codes for CATSRDFRTGPQPQHF. The variable domain in full, completed from reference TRBV15 and TRBJ1-5, reads DAMVIQNPRYQVTQFGKPVTLSCSQTLNHNVMYWYQQKSSQAPKLLFHYYDKDFNNEADTPDNFQSRRPNTSFCFLDIRSPGLGDTAMYLCATSRDFRTGPQPQHFGDGTRLSIL.

This chain joins TRBV30 and TRBJ2-5; 14 bases align to TRBD2. V shed 5 bases and J 4 bases; nucleotides not matched to a gene: 6. The CDR3 totals 15 residues. CDR1 is GTSNPN and CDR2 is SVGIG in the germline V gene (reference sequence). DNA of the CDR3: TGTGCCTGGGATCCGGGACTAGCGGGAGCAGAGACCCAGTACTTC. Its translation: CAWDPGLAGAETQYF. Looking up the rest from reference TRBV30 and TRBJ2-5 gives the full variable domain: SQTIHQWPATLVQPVGSPLSLECTVEGTSNPNLYWYRQAAGRGLQLLFYSVGIGQISSEVPQNLSASRPQDRQFILSSKKLLLSDSGFYLCAWDPGLAGAETQYFGPGTRLLVL.

The chain couples TRBV27 to TRBJ1-5, with 9 bases matching TRBD1. With V trimmed by 2 bases and J by 2 bases, 1 base remained unmatched. The CDR3 runs to 15 residues. Germline V gene data show CDR1 as MNHEY and CDR2 as SMNVEV (reference sequence). The CDR3 sequence is CASSLRTGGNQPQHF. CDR3 coding DNA: TGTGCCAGCAGTTTACGGACAGGGGGCAATCAGCCCCAGCATTTT.

This clone appeared a single time. V usage is TRBV7-2 and J usage is TRBJ1-2, with 9 bases fitting TRBD1. Germline V CDR1 and CDR2: SGHTA, FQGNSA. The trim removed 1 base at V and 3 bases at J, leaving 12 bases unmatched. CDR3 length: 18 residues. Written as DNA, the CDR3 is TGTGCCAGCAGCTTAGTGGGGGGACAGGGACGGTTAGACTATGGCTACACCTTC. Its translation: CASSLVGGQGRLDYGYTF.

The rearrangement uses TRBV27 and TRBJ1-1; no clear D gene. The germline V and J ends were trimmed by 5 bases and 0 bases, with 19 bases remaining between them. The CDR3 sequence is 17 residues long. Germline CDR1 MNHEY, CDR2 SMNVEV (reference sequence). CDR3 nucleotide sequence: TGTGCCAGCAGTCCAAACTACCTGCGGATTGTGAACACTGAAGCTTTCTTT. This codes for CASSPNYLRIVNTEAFF.

V is TRBV5-8 and J is TRBJ1-4, with 9 bases aligning to TRBD1. V gave up 0 bases and J gave up 4 bases; unmatched junction bases: 4. The V gene's germline CDR1 is SGHTS and CDR2 YDEGEE. This CDR3 region has 16 residues. Written as DNA, the CDR3 is TGTGCCAGCAGCTTGGGACAGGGGGTGAATAATGAAAAACTGTTTTTT. This sequence encodes CASSLGQGVNNEKLFF.

The V and J genes are TRBV7-6 and TRBJ1-1; D may be TRBD1 (6 bases). Germline V gives CDR1 SGHVS, CDR2 FNYEAQ. The CDR3 extends over 15 amino acids. V was trimmed by 5 bases and J by 0 bases, leaving 13 bases between them. The CDR3 reads CASSPGTNVNTEAFF. CDR3 DNA sequence: TGTGCCAGCAGCCCCGGGACAAACGTGAACACTGAAGCTTTCTTT.

This clone turned up a few times. In nucleotides, the CDR3 is TGCGCCAGCAGCTTGAGTGGGACTAGCGGATCCTACAATGAGCAGTTCTTC. It is translated as CASSLSGTSGSYNEQFF. The rearrangement uses TRBV5-1 and TRBJ2-1; 11 nucleotides agree with TRBD2. The CDR3 loop spans 17 amino acids. CDR1 SGHRS and CDR2 YFSETQ come from the germline V gene. The ends lost 1 base at V and 1 base at J; junction bases unmatched: 4.